This T cell receptor (beta chain) originates from a study of blood T cell repertoires in COVID-19. Looking at the study overall: T cells, B-cell-depleted T cells, or PBMCs supplied cDNA or gDNA.

V lost 5 bases and J lost 5; bases outside the gene matches: 15. The CDR3 runs 17 residues. Germline V lookup: CDR1 LNHDA, CDR2 SQIVND (reference sequence). Per the study methods: Nucleated cell number was recorded as an estimate derived from reference gene primer amplification. Data came from immunoSEQ multiplex PCR; TCRdb stores just in-frame clones and leaves some out. V and J calls plus clone size are reproduced from that table; the DNA served to infer D and trimming. The sample has hundreds of thousands of clones; roughly 90% are singletons. V usage is TRBV19 and J usage is TRBJ1-5; 7 bases line up with TRBD1. Sequences were obtained from peripheral blood. The TCR originated in an older woman with acute or convalescent COVID-19. CDR3 sequence: CASSSLTGNREDQPQHF. The CDR3 coding sequence is TGTGCCAGTAGTTCCCTGACAGGGAACAGGGAGGATCAGCCCCAGCATTTT.